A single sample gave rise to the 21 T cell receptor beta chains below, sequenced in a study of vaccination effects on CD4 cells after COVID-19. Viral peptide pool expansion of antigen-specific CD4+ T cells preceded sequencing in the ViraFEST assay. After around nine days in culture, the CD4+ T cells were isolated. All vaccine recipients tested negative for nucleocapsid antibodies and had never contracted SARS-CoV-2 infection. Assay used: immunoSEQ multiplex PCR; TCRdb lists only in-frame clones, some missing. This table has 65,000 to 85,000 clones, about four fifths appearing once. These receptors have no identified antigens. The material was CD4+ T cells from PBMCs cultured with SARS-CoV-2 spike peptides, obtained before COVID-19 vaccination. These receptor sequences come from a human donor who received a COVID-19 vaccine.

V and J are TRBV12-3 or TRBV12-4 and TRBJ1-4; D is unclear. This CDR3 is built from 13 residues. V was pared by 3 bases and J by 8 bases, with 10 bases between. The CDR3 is CASSFVSLEKLFF. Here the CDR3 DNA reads TGTGCCAGCAGTTTTGTGTCTTTAGAAAAACTGTTTTTT.

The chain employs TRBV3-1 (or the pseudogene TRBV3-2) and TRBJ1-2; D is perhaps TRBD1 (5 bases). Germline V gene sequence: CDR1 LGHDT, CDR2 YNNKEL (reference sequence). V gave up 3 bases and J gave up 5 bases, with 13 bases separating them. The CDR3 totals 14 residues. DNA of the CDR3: TGTGCCAGCAGCCAGGACGGGGCTTGGTATGGCTACACCTTC. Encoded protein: CASSQDGAWYGYTF.

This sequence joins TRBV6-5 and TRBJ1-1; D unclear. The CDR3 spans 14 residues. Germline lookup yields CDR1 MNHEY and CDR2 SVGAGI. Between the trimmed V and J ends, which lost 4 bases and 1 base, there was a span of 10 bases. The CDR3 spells CASSSFLTNTEAFF. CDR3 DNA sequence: TGTGCCAGCAGTTCTTTTTTGACGAACACTGAAGCTTTCTTT.

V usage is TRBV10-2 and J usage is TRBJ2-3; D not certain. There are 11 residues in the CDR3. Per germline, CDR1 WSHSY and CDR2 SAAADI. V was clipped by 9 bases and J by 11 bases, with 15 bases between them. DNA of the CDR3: TGCGCCAGTGCCAGTAACCCAAGGCAGTATTTT. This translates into CASASNPRQYF.

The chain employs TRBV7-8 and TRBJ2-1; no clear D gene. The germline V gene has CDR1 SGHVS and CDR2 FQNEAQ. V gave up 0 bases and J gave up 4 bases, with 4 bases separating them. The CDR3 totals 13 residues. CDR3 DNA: TGTGCCAGCAGCTTAGCGGCTTACAATGAGCAGTTCTTC. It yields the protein CASSLAAYNEQFF.

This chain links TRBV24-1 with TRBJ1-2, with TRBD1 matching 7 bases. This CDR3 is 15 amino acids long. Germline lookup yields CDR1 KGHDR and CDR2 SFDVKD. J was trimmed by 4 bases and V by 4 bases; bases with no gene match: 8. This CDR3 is CATSDTRQGAYGYTF. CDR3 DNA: TGTGCCACCAGTGACACCCGACAGGGCGCCTATGGCTACACCTTC.

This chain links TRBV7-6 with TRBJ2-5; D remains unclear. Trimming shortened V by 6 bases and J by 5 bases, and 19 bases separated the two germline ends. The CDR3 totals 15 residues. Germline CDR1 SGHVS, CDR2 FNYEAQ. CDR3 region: CASSLKPEQRETQYF. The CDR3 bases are TGTGCCAGCAGTCTTAAGCCGGAACAGAGGGAGACCCAGTACTTC.

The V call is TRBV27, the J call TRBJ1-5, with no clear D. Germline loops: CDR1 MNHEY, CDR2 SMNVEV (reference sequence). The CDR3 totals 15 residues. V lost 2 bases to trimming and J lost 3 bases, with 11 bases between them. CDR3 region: CASSLVGSYNQPQHF. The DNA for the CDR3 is TGTGCCAGCAGTTTAGTGGGTTCCTACAATCAGCCCCAGCATTTT.

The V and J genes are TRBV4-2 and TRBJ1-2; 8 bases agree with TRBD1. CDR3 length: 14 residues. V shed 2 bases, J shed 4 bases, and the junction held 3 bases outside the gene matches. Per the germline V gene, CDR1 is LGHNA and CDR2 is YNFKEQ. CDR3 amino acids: CASSQMDRAYGYTF. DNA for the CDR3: TGTGCCAGCAGCCAAATGGACAGGGCCTATGGCTACACCTTC.

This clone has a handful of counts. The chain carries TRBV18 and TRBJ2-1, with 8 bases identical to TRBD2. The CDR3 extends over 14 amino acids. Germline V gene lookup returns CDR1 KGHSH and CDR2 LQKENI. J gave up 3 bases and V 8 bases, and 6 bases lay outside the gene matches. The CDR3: CASAGGADYNEQFF. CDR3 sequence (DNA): TGTGCCAGCGCGGGGGGCGCGGACTACAATGAGCAGTTCTTC.

The CDR3 spells CASSPPSRDGYTF. CDR3 nucleotides: TGTGCCAGCTCACCACCGTCTCGGGATGGCTACACCTTC. The chain uses TRBV18 and TRBJ1-2; D gene unclear. V lost 0 bases and J lost 6, with 8 bases in between. CDR1 is KGHSH, CDR2 LQKENI, per germline. The CDR3 has 13 residues.

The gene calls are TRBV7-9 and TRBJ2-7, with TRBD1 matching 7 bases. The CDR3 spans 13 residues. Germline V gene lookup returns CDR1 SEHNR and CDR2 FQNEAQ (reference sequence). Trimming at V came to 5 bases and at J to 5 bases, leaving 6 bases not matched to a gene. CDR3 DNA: TGTGCCAGCAGCGAGACAGGGAACGACGAGCAGTACGTC. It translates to CASSETGNDEQYV.

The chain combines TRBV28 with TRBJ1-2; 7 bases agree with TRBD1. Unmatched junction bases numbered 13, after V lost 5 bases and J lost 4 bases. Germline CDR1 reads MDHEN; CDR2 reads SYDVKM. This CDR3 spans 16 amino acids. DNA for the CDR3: TGTGCCAGCAGTCCACCGACAGGGAAGGGGGGCTATGGCTACACCTTC. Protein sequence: CASSPPTGKGGYGYTF.

The CDR3 DNA follows: TGTGCCAGCAGTTACAGCGGCCAGAGCTCCTACAATGAGCAGTTCTTC. Its translation: CASSYSGQSSYNEQFF. The chain is built from TRBV6-5 and TRBJ2-1, with D possibly being TRBD2 (5 bases). Trimming stripped 2 bases from V and 0 bases from J, with 11 bases between. The V gene's germline CDR1 is MNHEY and CDR2 SVGAGI. CDR3 length equals 16 residues.

CDR3 loop: CASSQAQREKLFF. Here the CDR3 DNA reads TGTGCCAGCTCACAGGCACAACGGGAAAAACTGTTTTTT. The chain links TRBV18 to TRBJ1-4; D is ambiguous. V lost 4 bases, J lost 8 bases, and 11 bases lay in between. The CDR3 runs to 13 residues. The germline gives CDR1 KGHSH, CDR2 LQKENI.

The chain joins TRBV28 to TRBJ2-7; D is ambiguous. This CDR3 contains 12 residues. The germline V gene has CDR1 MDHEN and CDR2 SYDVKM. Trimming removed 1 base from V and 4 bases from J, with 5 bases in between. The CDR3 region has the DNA TGTGCCAGCAGTTTATCCGGGTACGAGCAGTACGTC. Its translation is CASSLSGYEQYV.

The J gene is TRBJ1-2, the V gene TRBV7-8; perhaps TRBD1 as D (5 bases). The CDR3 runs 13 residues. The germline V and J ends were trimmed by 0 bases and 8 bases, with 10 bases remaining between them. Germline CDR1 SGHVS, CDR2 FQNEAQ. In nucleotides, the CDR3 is TGTGCCAGCAGCTTAGCGCCCGACAGAGGCTACACCTTC. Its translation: CASSLAPDRGYTF.

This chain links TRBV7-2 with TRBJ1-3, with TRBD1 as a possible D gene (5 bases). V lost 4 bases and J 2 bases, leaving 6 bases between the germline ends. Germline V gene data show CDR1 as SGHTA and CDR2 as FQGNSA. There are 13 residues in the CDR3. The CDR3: CASSSGAGNTIYF. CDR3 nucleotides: TGTGCCAGCAGCTCGGGGGCTGGAAACACCATATATTTT.

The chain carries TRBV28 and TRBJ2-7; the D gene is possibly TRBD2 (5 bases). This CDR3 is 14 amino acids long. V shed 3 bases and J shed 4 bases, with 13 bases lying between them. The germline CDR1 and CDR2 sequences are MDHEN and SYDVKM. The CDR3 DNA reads TGTGCCAGCAGTTTGGGAGCAGGACCTTACGAGCAGTACGTC. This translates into CASSLGAGPYEQYV.

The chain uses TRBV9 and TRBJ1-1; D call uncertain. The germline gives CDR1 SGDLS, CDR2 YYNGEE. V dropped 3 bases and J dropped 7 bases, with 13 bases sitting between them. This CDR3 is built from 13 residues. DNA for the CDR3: TGTGCCAGCAGCGGCGGCTCAGCCCTTGAAGCTTTCTTT. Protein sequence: CASSGGSALEAFF.

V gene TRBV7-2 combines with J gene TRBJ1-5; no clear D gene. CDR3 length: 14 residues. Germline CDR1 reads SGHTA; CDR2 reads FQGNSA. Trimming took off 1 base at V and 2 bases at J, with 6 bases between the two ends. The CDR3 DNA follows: TGTGCCAGCAGCTTAGGTTTGGGCAATCAGCCCCAGCATTTT. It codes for CASSLGLGNQPQHF.